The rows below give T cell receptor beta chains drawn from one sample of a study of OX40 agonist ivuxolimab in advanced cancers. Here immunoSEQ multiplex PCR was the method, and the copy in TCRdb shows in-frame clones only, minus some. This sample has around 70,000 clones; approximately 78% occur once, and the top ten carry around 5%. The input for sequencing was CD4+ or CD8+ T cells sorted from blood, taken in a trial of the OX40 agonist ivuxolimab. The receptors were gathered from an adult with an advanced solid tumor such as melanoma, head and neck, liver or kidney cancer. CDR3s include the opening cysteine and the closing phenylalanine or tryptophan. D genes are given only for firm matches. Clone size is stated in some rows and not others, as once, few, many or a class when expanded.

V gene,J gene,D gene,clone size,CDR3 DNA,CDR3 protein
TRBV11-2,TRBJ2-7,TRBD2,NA,TGTGCCAGCAGCTTACCGGGACTAGCGGTAACCTACGAGCAGTACTTC,CASSLPGLAVTYEQYF
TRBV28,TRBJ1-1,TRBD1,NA,TGTGCCAGCAGTATGGGGCGGACAGGGGGAGCTTTCTTT,CASSMGRTGGAFF
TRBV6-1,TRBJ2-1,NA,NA,TGTGCCAGCAGTGAAGAAAGCAGGGGCTACAATGAGCAGTTCTTC,CASSEESRGYNEQFF
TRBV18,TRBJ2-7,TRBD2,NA,TGTGCCAGCTCACCAGTAGCTAGCGGGTGGGACGAGCAGTACTTC,CASSPVASGWDEQYF
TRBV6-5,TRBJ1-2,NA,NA,TGTGCCAGCAGTTACTCAACAGCGTCCTATGGCTACACCTTC,CASSYSTASYGYTF
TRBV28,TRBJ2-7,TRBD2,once,TGTGCCAGCAGGGCGGGGCGGGAGGCCAACGAGCAGTACTTC,CASRAGREANEQYF
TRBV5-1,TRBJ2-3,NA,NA,TGCGCCAGCAGCTTGTCTCCGAGGGCAGATACGCAGTATTTT,CASSLSPRADTQYF
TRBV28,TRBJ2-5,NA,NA,TGTGCCAGCAGTTCAGGGGATCAAGAGACCCAGTACTTC,CASSSGDQETQYF
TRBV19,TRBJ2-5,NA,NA,TGTGCCAGTAGTATGACAGGCGAGACCCAGTACTTC,CASSMTGETQYF
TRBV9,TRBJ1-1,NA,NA,TGTGCCAGCAGCGTAGATGAGGGGTCCATGAACACTGAAGCTTTCTTT,CASSVDEGSMNTEAFF
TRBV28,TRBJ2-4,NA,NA,TGTGCCAGCAGTTTATATGGGATAGCAGGGAAAAAAAACATTCAGTACTTC,CASSLYGIAGKKNIQYF
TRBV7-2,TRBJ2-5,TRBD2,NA,TGTGCCAGCAGCTACGCAGCGGGGGGGCCAGAGACCCAGTACTTC,CASSYAAGGPETQYF
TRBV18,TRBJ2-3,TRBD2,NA,TGTGCCAGCTCGCTTCGGACTAGCGGGAGCCAGCTGGAGTATTTT,CASSLRTSGSQLEYF
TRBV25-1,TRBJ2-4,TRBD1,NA,TGTGCCAGTGGGGAACAGGGGGCCAAAAACATTCAGTACTTC,CASGEQGAKNIQYF
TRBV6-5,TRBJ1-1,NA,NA,TGTGCCAGCAGGTCACCGGGACTGAACACTGAAGCTTTCTTT,CASRSPGLNTEAFF
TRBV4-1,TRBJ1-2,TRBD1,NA,TGCGCCAGCAGCCCCGGACAGGGGGCGACCTATGGCTACACCTTC,CASSPGQGATYGYTF
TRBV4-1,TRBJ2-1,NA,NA,TGCGCCAGCAGCCGAGACCAAAGCTCCTACAATGAGCAGTTCTTC,CASSRDQSSYNEQFF
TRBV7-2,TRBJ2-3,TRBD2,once,TGTGCCAGCAGTCATAGCGGGAGGACAGATACGCAGTATTTT,CASSHSGRTDTQYF
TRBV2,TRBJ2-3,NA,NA,TGTGCCAGCAGTTTGCGACAGCCAGATACGCAGTATTTT,CASSLRQPDTQYF
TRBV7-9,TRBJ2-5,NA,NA,TGTGCCAGCAGCTTACCCATAGGCGGGGTCAGCCAAGAGACCCAGTACTTC,CASSLPIGGVSQETQYF
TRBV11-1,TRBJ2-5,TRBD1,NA,TGTGCCAGCAGCCGTGACAGGGGAGAGACCCAGTACTTC,CASSRDRGETQYF
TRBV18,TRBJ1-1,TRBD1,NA,TGTGCCAGCTCACCAGGGACAGGGAGCACTGAAGCTTTCTTT,CASSPGTGSTEAFF
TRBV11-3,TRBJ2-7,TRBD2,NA,TGTGCCAGCAGCCGAGATCTAGCGGGAGGCGACGAGCAGTACTTC,CASSRDLAGGDEQYF
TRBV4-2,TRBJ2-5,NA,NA,TGTGCCAGCAGCCCGGGACAAATGGAAGAGACCCAGTACTTC,CASSPGQMEETQYF
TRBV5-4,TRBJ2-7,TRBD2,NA,TGTGCCAGCAGCTTGGGGGGGACTAGCTGGGACAGCTCCTACGAGCAGTACTTC,CASSLGGTSWDSSYEQYF
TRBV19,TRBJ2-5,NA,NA,TGTGCCAGTAGTATTGCTAGACAGACGGAGACCCAGTACTTC,CASSIARQTETQYF
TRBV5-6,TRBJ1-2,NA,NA,TGTGCCAGCAGCTTGTGGGGGTACGGGGCGTATGGCTACACCTTC,CASSLWGYGAYGYTF
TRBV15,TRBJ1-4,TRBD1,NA,TGTGCCACCAGCAGTGTTCGAACAGGGGCCGGGGAAAAACTGTTTTTT,CATSSVRTGAGEKLFF